Following are 32 T cell receptor beta chains from one sample sequenced in a study of blood T cell repertoires in COVID-19. Data came from immunoSEQ multiplex PCR; TCRdb stores just in-frame clones and leaves some out. This sample has over 90,000 clones; approximately 86% occur once, and the top ten carry more than 1.5%. The sequencing input was peripheral blood. These receptors came from a man of 80 years or more with acute or convalescent COVID-19.

This chain links TRBV19 with TRBJ2-5; TRBD2 agrees at 9 bases. Germline trimming cut 5 bases from V and 5 bases from J; bases unmatched to any gene: 12. The CDR3 has 16 residues. From germline, CDR1 is LNHDA and CDR2 SQIVND (reference sequence). CDR3 bases: TGTGCCAGTAGTGGAGTAGCGGGAGCGGGTGAGGAGACCCAGTACTTC. It encodes CASSGVAGAGEETQYF.

This chain uses TRBV14 with TRBJ2-3, with D perhaps TRBD2 (6 bases). The V end was cut by 4 bases, the J end by 6 bases, with 11 bases between. CDR3 length: 13 amino acids. Germline assignment: CDR1 SGHDN and CDR2 FVKESK. CDR3 residues: CASSPAGRDTQYF. CDR3 DNA sequence: TGTGCCAGCAGCCCCGCGGGGCGCGATACGCAGTATTTT.

The chain couples TRBV3-1 (or the pseudogene TRBV3-2) to TRBJ2-4, with D maybe TRBD2 (5 bases). The CDR3 is made up of 15 amino acids. Germline CDR1 and CDR2: LGHDT and YNNKEL (reference sequence). V lost 1 base, J lost 3 bases, and 10 bases lay in between. CDR3 DNA: TGTGCCAGCAGCCAAGTTGAACTAGACAAAAACATTCAGTACTTC. Translating it yields CASSQVELDKNIQYF.

The chain carries TRBV6-6 and TRBJ2-1; TRBD2 matches 10 bases. V shed 6 bases, J shed 0 bases, and the junction held 2 bases outside the gene matches. CDR1 MNHNY and CDR2 SVGAGI come from the germline V gene (reference sequence). CDR3 length equals 15 residues. In nucleotides, the CDR3 is TGTGCCAGCAGGTTAGCGGGAGGCTCCTACAATGAGCAGTTCTTC. It specifies CASRLAGGSYNEQFF.

This chain links TRBV10-3 with TRBJ1-1, with 7 bases that match TRBD1. CDR3 length: 17 amino acids. CDR1 and CDR2 (germline): ENHRY, SYGVKD. The V segment lost 4 bases and the J segment 3 bases; nucleotides outside the gene matches: 14. CDR3 loop: CAISANRGAGGDTEAFF. DNA for the CDR3: TGTGCCATCAGTGCAAACAGGGGAGCCGGTGGGGACACTGAAGCTTTCTTT.

This clone was seen just once. This sequence joins TRBV19 and TRBJ1-4; D not resolved. Looked up from germline, CDR1 is LNHDA and CDR2 is SQIVND (reference sequence). Trimming removed 7 bases from V and 1 base from J, with 19 bases in between. This CDR3 region has 17 residues. The CDR3 reads CASTLEAASVTNEKLFF. CDR3 DNA sequence: TGTGCCAGTACCCTGGAGGCCGCATCAGTAACTAATGAAAAACTGTTTTTT.

The chain uses TRBV4-3 and TRBJ2-2; D may be TRBD1 (5 bases). From germline, CDR1 is LGHNA and CDR2 YSLEER. V shed 0 bases and J shed 6 bases, with 11 bases lying between them. The CDR3 is made up of 15 amino acids. CDR3 in DNA: TGCGCCAGCAGCCAAGATGGGGCGCCGGCCGGGGAGCTGTTTTTT. Amino acids: CASSQDGAPAGELFF.

The CDR3 loop is CASSLLAGPTDTQYF. The DNA of the CDR3 is TGTGCCAGCAGCCTTCTAGCGGGACCCACAGATACGCAGTATTTT. The chain joins TRBV9 to TRBJ2-3, with TRBD2 identical over 9 bases. The CDR3 covers 15 residues. CDR1 and CDR2 (germline): SGDLS, YYNGEE. The ends lost 4 bases at V and 2 bases at J; junction bases unmatched: 5.

The CDR3 protein is CASSLEVATGYEQYF. The CDR3 coding sequence is TGTGCCAGCAGCTTAGAGGTTGCGACAGGCTACGAGCAGTACTTC. The chain has TRBV7-2 and TRBJ2-7; D possibly corresponds to TRBD1 (6 bases). The CDR3 sequence is 15 residues long. The germline gives CDR1 SGHTA, CDR2 FQGNSA. With 1 base removed from V and 3 bases from J, the gap between germline ends came to 13 bases.

The rearrangement links TRBV18 to TRBJ2-1; 7 bases line up with TRBD2. V lost 2 bases to trimming and J lost 8 bases; unmatched junction nucleotides: 6. The CDR3 covers 14 residues. Germline V gene data show CDR1 as KGHSH and CDR2 as LQKENI. The CDR3 spells CASSPSRGVHEQFF. CDR3 bases: TGTGCCAGCTCACCATCCCGGGGGGTCCATGAGCAGTTCTTC. The full variable domain, rest sourced from reference TRBV18 and TRBJ2-1, is NAGVMQNPRHLVRRRGQEARLRCSPMKGHSHVYWYRQLPEEGLKFMVYLQKENIIDESGMPKERFSAEFPKEGPSILRIQQVVRGDSAAYFCASSPSRGVHEQFFGPGTRLTVL.

This chain joins TRBV28 and TRBJ2-1, with a weak D call TRBD2 (5 bases). The CDR3 consists of 11 residues. Trimming pared 7 bases from V and 10 bases from J, leaving 11 bases between. CDR1 is MDHEN and CDR2 is SYDVKM in the germline V gene. CDR3 protein: CASKGRGEQFF. For the CDR3, the DNA is TGTGCCAGCAAGGGTAGAGGGGAGCAGTTCTTC.

This sequence joins TRBV7-9 and TRBJ2-3, with no clear D. This CDR3 region has 13 residues. Germline CDR1 and CDR2: SEHNR and FQNEAQ (reference sequence). The germline V and J ends were trimmed by 1 base and 8 bases, with 10 bases remaining between them. This CDR3 is CASSLDLSGTQYF. CDR3 sequence (DNA): TGTGCCAGCAGCTTAGATCTCTCCGGTACGCAGTATTTT.

The V and J genes are TRBV3-1 (or the pseudogene TRBV3-2) and TRBJ1-2, with D perhaps TRBD1 (6 bases). CDR1 and CDR2 from the germline V gene are LGHDT and YNNKEL (reference sequence). The V gene lost 4 bases and the J gene lost 4 bases, with 19 bases spanning the gap. There are 16 residues in the CDR3. This CDR3 reads CASSRSPGAGAYGYTF. In DNA form, the CDR3 reads TGTGCCAGCAGCCGCTCGCCAGGGGCTGGGGCCTATGGCTACACCTTC.

This chain connects TRBV7-9 to TRBJ2-1, with 13 bases that match TRBD2. The CDR3 sequence is 17 residues long. Germline trimming cut 4 bases from V and 2 bases from J; bases unmatched to any gene: 5. Per the germline V gene, CDR1 is SEHNR and CDR2 is FQNEAQ (reference sequence). The chain's CDR3 is CASSSGTSGTPYNEQFF. The CDR3 DNA is TGTGCCAGCAGCTCAGGGACTAGCGGGACCCCCTACAATGAGCAGTTCTTC.

The V gene is TRBV19, the J gene TRBJ1-2; D perhaps matches TRBD1 (5 bases). Germline V gives CDR1 LNHDA, CDR2 SQIVND (reference sequence). The CDR3 runs to 13 residues. Trimming left V 5 bases short and J 6 bases short, with 13 bases between. CDR3 amino acids: CASSVTGGNGYTF. In nucleotides, the CDR3 is TGTGCCAGTAGTGTCACAGGTGGTAATGGCTACACCTTC.

The chain recombines TRBV6-5 with TRBJ1-3; D is perhaps TRBD1 (6 bases). V was clipped by 6 bases and J by 8 bases, with 20 bases between them. The germline CDR1 and CDR2 sequences are MNHEY and SVGAGI. The CDR3 contains 15 residues. The chain's CDR3 is CASSLSRGQRDTIYF. DNA for the CDR3: TGTGCCAGCAGCCTAAGCCGTGGACAGAGGGACACCATATATTTT.

The chain has TRBV25-1 and TRBJ2-1, with 13 bases that match TRBD2. Trimming removed 3 bases from V and 6 bases from J; junction bases left unmatched: 5. The CDR3 sequence is 16 residues long. Germline-derived CDR1 and CDR2 are MGHDK and SYGVNS. This CDR3 is CASSDPRLAGGNEQFF. CDR3 nucleotide sequence: TGTGCCAGCAGTGACCCTCGACTAGCGGGAGGCAATGAGCAGTTCTTC. Together with reference TRBV25-1 and TRBJ2-1, the CDR3 gives the full variable domain: EADIYQTPRYLVIGTGKKITLECSQTMGHDKMYWYQQDPGMELHLIHYSYGVNSTEKGDLSSESTVSRIRTEHFPLTLESARPSHTSQYLCASSDPRLAGGNEQFFGPGTRLTVL.

The genes are TRBV3-1 (or the pseudogene TRBV3-2) and TRBJ1-4; 11 bases fit TRBD1. The trim removed 8 bases at V and 7 bases at J, leaving 3 bases unmatched. The CDR3 totals 13 residues. Germline-derived CDR1 and CDR2 are LGHDT and YNNKEL (reference sequence). The CDR3 region has the DNA TGTGCCAGCGGACAGGGGGCGGGTGAAAAACTGTTTTTT. This gives the protein CASGQGAGEKLFF.

This clone was counted once. The gene calls are TRBV6-2 or TRBV6-3 and TRBJ2-2; 8 positions agree with TRBD2. V lost 1 base and J lost 4; bases outside the gene matches: 2. Germline CDR1 MNHEY, CDR2 SVGEGT. The CDR3 covers 15 residues. In DNA form, the CDR3 reads TGTGCCAGCAGTTACTTGACTAGCGTCACCGGGGAGCTGTTTTTT. Protein sequence: CASSYLTSVTGELFF.

This chain joins TRBV6-5 and TRBJ2-7, with D maybe TRBD2 (5 bases). CDR1 and CDR2 (germline): MNHEY, SVGAGI. The length of the CDR3 is 13 residues. V lost 6 bases, J lost 2 bases, and 11 bases lay in between. In DNA, the CDR3 is TGTGCCAGCAGGCCCGGGGTTGCCTACGAGCAGTACTTC. This sequence encodes CASRPGVAYEQYF.

The J gene is TRBJ2-3, the V gene TRBV20-1; D might be TRBD2 (5 bases). CDR1 is DFQATT, CDR2 SNEGSKA, per germline (reference sequence). The CDR3 length is 10 residues. V was cut by 8 bases and J by 5 bases, with 8 bases left in between. CDR3 in amino acids: CSLGRDTQYF. The CDR3 DNA reads as TGCAGTCTTGGGAGAGATACGCAGTATTTT.

This chain joins TRBV24-1 and TRBJ1-5; possibly TRBD1 for D (5 bases). The germline V and J ends were trimmed by 7 bases and 2 bases, with 14 bases remaining between them. This CDR3 contains 15 residues. CDR1 is KGHDR and CDR2 is SFDVKD in the germline V gene. DNA for the CDR3: TGTGCCACCAGGGGGGAGGGGCTGGGCAATCAGCCCCAGCATTTT. The encoded protein is CATRGEGLGNQPQHF.

The gene calls are TRBV19 and TRBJ2-1; TRBD2 aligns across 7 bases. Germline V gene sequence: CDR1 LNHDA, CDR2 SQIVND (reference sequence). The junction had 6 bases not matched to a gene; V was cut back by 3 bases and J by 7 bases. The CDR3 contains 14 residues. CDR3 coding DNA: TGTGCCAGTAGTATTGGGTGGGAGGGTAATGAGCAGTTCTTC. As protein: CASSIGWEGNEQFF.

The chain is built from TRBV12-3 or TRBV12-4 and TRBJ1-5; tentatively, D is TRBD1 (5 bases). This CDR3 is 13 amino acids long. Trimming took off 3 bases at V and 5 bases at J, with 8 bases between the two ends. The CDR3 sequence: CASSLDTYQPQHF. CDR3 DNA: TGTGCCAGCAGTTTGGACACATATCAGCCCCAGCATTTT.

The V call is TRBV28, the J call TRBJ1-2, with unresolved D. The CDR3 loop spans 12 amino acids. Germline-derived CDR1 and CDR2 are MDHEN and SYDVKM. Trimming left V 1 base short and J 6 bases short, with 6 bases between. The CDR3 DNA sequence: TGTGCCAGCAGTTTATCAGTTCATGGCTACACCTTC. It encodes CASSLSVHGYTF.

This chain uses TRBV9 with TRBJ2-7; maybe TRBD2 (6 bases). Looked up from germline, CDR1 is SGDLS and CDR2 is YYNGEE. The CDR3 loop spans 16 amino acids. V lost 1 base and J 6 bases, leaving 20 bases between the germline ends. CDR3 protein: CASSVFGGVPLAEQYF. The CDR3 nucleotides read TGTGCCAGCAGCGTATTCGGAGGGGTTCCCCTCGCCGAGCAGTACTTC.

The chain combines TRBV6-6 with TRBJ1-4, with D perhaps TRBD1 (6 bases). The germline V gene has CDR1 MNHNY and CDR2 SVGAGI (reference sequence). The CDR3 has 14 amino acids. Trimming stripped 4 bases from V and 3 bases from J, with 9 bases between. DNA for the CDR3: TGTGCCAGCAGTTTACAGGGTCCTAATGAAAAACTGTTTTTT. Encoded protein: CASSLQGPNEKLFF.

The chain couples TRBV7-9 to TRBJ2-1; 7 positions agree with TRBD2. The length of the CDR3 is 15 residues. V dropped 1 base and J dropped 7; count of bases not matched to a gene: 7. From germline, CDR1 is SEHNR and CDR2 FQNEAQ (reference sequence). CDR3 nucleotide sequence: TGTGCCAGCAGCTTAGACGGGAGGATTTGGAATGAGCAGTTCTTC. Protein product: CASSLDGRIWNEQFF.

This chain links TRBV7-6 with TRBJ1-3; D may be TRBD1 (6 bases). Germline V lookup: CDR1 SGHVS, CDR2 FNYEAQ. Trimming shortened V by 5 bases and J by 0 bases, and 17 bases separated the two germline ends. The CDR3 extends over 17 amino acids. The CDR3 nucleotides are TGTGCCAGCAGCCCTCTGACAGGTTCTAGCTCTGGAAACACCATATATTTT. Amino acids: CASSPLTGSSSGNTIYF.

The J gene is TRBJ2-6, the V gene TRBV4-2, with D maybe TRBD1 (5 bases). This CDR3 has 18 residues. V lost 0 bases and J 4 bases, leaving 16 bases between the germline ends. Germline CDR1 is LGHNA and CDR2 is YNFKEQ. CDR3 nucleotide sequence: TGTGCCAGCAGCCAAGATGCCCCAGGGTCGTGGGGGGCCAACGTCCTGACTTTC. Protein: CASSQDAPGSWGANVLTF.

The chain employs TRBV7-9 and TRBJ1-3, with TRBD1 matching over 8 bases. The germline CDR1 and CDR2 sequences are SEHNR and FQNEAQ (reference sequence). The V segment lost 5 bases and the J segment 2 bases; nucleotides outside the gene matches: 5. The CDR3 is 15 amino acids. CDR3 sequence (DNA): TGTGCCAGCAGCCGCGCGACAGGGGCTGGAAACACCATATATTTT. Amino acids: CASSRATGAGNTIYF.

This clone appeared once. The chain joins TRBV5-1 to TRBJ1-6; the D gene is possibly TRBD1 (5 bases). The CDR3 loop spans 15 amino acids. Trimming cost V 4 bases and J 2 bases, with 10 bases left between them. Germline loops: CDR1 SGHRS, CDR2 YFSETQ. The CDR3 is CASSGGGTYNSPLHF. In DNA, the CDR3 is TGCGCCAGCAGCGGCGGGGGGACCTATAATTCACCCCTCCACTTT. The variable domain in full, with the rest retrieved from reference TRBV5-1 and TRBJ1-6, is KAGVTQTPRYLIKTRGQQVTLSCSPISGHRSVSWYQQTPGQGLQFLFEYFSETQRNKGNFPGRFSGRQFSNSRSEMNVSTLELGDSALYLCASSGGGTYNSPLHFGNGTRLTVT.